The sequence of this T cell receptor (beta chain) was determined in a study of blood T cell repertoires in COVID-19. Study at large: The samples span acute and convalescent COVID-19 from the United States, Italy and Spain. Nucleic acid was either cDNA or gDNA, and it came from T cells, B-cell-depleted T cells, or PBMCs.

Participant-given clinical history determined each cohort assignment. Authors' methods: Amplification of reference gene primers provided the estimated nucleated cell counts. Method: immunoSEQ multiplex PCR; TCRdb's copy keeps in-frame clones and lacks some. Clone size and V and J calls were adopted from that table, with D and trimming inferred from the DNA. This sample has approximately 330,000 clones, with 80% to 90% found just once. The V gene lost 5 bases and the J gene lost 5 bases, with 19 bases spanning the gap. CDR1 and CDR2 from the germline V gene are MNHEY and SMNVEV (reference sequence). This CDR3 comprises 17 residues.

This clonotype originated in a woman between 40 and 55 years old with acute COVID-19. The chain uses TRBV27 and TRBJ1-6; D not resolved. The sample consisted of PBMCs or T cells enriched from blood (not recorded which). CDR3 sequence: CASSPTGPNPNNSPLHF. The DNA for the CDR3 is TGTGCCAGCAGTCCGACGGGTCCCAACCCCAATAATTCACCCCTCCACTTT.